The 25 T cell receptor beta chains presented below share a single source sample, sequenced in a study of neurological immune-mediated disorders. TCRdb analysed the 5' RACE reads with MiXCR anew, one entry per CDR3 protein. The table shows about 59,000 distinct CDR3 sequences, with approximately 12% occurring only once. The material sequenced was PBMCs. The receptors derive from a woman aged 55-75 years with HTLV-1-associated myelopathy (HAM/TSP).

This clonotype was counted at least ten times. This chain uses TRBV7-8 with TRBJ2-7; TRBD2 matches at 7 bases. J was trimmed by 1 base and V by 3 bases; bases with no gene match: 6. The CDR3 totals 15 residues. Germline assignment: CDR1 SGHVS and CDR2 FQNEAQ. The CDR3 spells CASSFGGGSSYEQYF. The DNA for the CDR3 is TGTGCCAGCAGCTTTGGGGGAGGGAGTTCCTACGAGCAGTACTTC.

This clonotype was recorded at least ten times. This rearrangement joins TRBV7-9 to TRBJ2-7; possibly TRBD1 or TRBD2 for D (5 bases each). V gave up 1 base and J gave up 12 bases, with 13 bases separating them. Germline-derived CDR1 and CDR2 are SEHNR and FQNEAQ (reference sequence). This CDR3 region has 12 residues. CDR3 bases: TGTGCCAGCAGCTTAGTTTCGGGGCCCGGGTACTTC. Protein product: CASSLVSGPGYF.

Ten or more counts support this clonotype. The chain combines TRBV6-5 with TRBJ1-2; 7 nucleotides match TRBD1. CDR1 and CDR2 from the germline V gene are MNHEY and SVGAGI. The CDR3 consists of 15 residues. The junction had 11 bases not matched to a gene; V was cut back by 6 bases and J by 4 bases. The CDR3, as DNA: TGTGCCAGCAGCCGAGGCAGGGGGTCGGGCTATGGCTACACCTTC. This codes for CASSRGRGSGYGYTF.

The table lists this clonotype with many counts. The rearrangement uses TRBV7-2 and TRBJ2-1, with unresolved D. Per the germline V gene, CDR1 is SGHTA and CDR2 is FQGNSA. The CDR3 spans 13 residues. Trimming took 5 bases from V and 10 from J, leaving 15 bases between them. CDR3 in DNA: TGTGCCAGCAGCCGTCCCGGGTCCGGAGAGCAGTTCTTC. This gives the protein CASSRPGSGEQFF.

This clonotype came up many times. The V and J genes are TRBV5-1 and TRBJ1-1, with D possibly TRBD1 on 5 matching bases. V dropped 3 bases and J dropped 8 bases, with 17 bases sitting between them. The CDR3 length is 14 residues. CDR1 SGHRS and CDR2 YFSETQ come from the germline V gene. CDR3 sequence (DNA): TGCGCCAGCAGCTCTGCACCGGGACCGAGAGAAGCTTTCTTT. The encoded protein is CASSSAPGPREAFF.

This clonotype was counted many times. This chain uses TRBV5-1 with TRBJ1-1; TRBD1 matches at 11 bases. The CDR3 length is 15 residues. Trimming cost V 4 bases and J 5 bases; bases outside gene matches: 7. CDR1 SGHRS and CDR2 YFSETQ come from the germline V gene. The DNA for the CDR3 is TGCGCCAGCAGCCCCGGACAGGGGGCAGGTACTGAAGCTTTCTTT. Translation gives CASSPGQGAGTEAFF.

This clonotype has at least ten counts. V and J are TRBV27 and TRBJ2-7; TRBD2 matches 7 bases. With 2 bases clipped from V and 3 bases from J, the junction kept 4 bases outside the gene matches. The V gene's germline CDR1 is MNHEY and CDR2 SMNVEV (reference sequence). CDR3 length: 14 residues. CDR3 residues: CASSLSSSGYEQYF. The CDR3, as DNA: TGTGCCAGCAGTTTAAGCTCTAGCGGCTACGAGCAGTACTTC.

This clonotype has at least ten counts. For the CDR3, the DNA is TGTGCCAGCAGTAAGGCGGGCAATGAGCAGTTCTTC. Translated: CASSKAGNEQFF. This chain links TRBV27 with TRBJ2-1; TRBD2 is a possible D gene (5 bases). The V and J ends lost 5 bases and 6 bases respectively, with 8 bases between them. Germline V gene sequence: CDR1 MNHEY, CDR2 SMNVEV (reference sequence). This CDR3 spans 12 amino acids.

This clonotype came up a few times. The rearrangement links TRBV7-8 to TRBJ2-3; no firm D call. This CDR3 has 18 residues. Between the trimmed V and J ends, which lost 2 bases and 1 base, there was a span of 19 bases. Germline V lookup: CDR1 SGHVS, CDR2 FQNEAQ. The chain's CDR3 is CASSLLPPSAGRTDTQYF. The CDR3 coding sequence is TGTGCCAGCAGCTTACTACCCCCTTCGGCAGGACGCACAGATACGCAGTATTTT.

This clonotype was found many times. The CDR3 reads CASSDLGAIAGYEQYF. The DNA of the CDR3 is TGTGCCAGCAGTGATTTGGGGGCGATAGCGGGCTACGAGCAGTACTTC. V is TRBV2 and J is TRBJ2-7; D might be TRBD2 (7 bases). The germline V and J ends were trimmed by 3 bases and 3 bases, with 18 bases remaining between them. The germline CDR1 and CDR2 sequences are SNHLY and FYNNEI. The CDR3 is 16 amino acids. Supplemented by reference TRBV2 and TRBJ2-7, the full variable domain reads EPEVTQTPSHQVTQMGQEVILRCVPISNHLYFYWYRQILGQKVEFLVSFYNNEISEKSEIFDDQFSVERPDGSNFTLKIRSTKLEDSAMYFCASSDLGAIAGYEQYFGPGTRLTVT.

This clonotype has at least ten counts. The chain joins TRBV7-9 to TRBJ2-1; D is uncertain. CDR1 and CDR2 from the germline V gene are SEHNR and FQNEAQ (reference sequence). The CDR3 spans 15 residues. The V end was cut by 0 bases, the J end by 0 bases, with 6 bases between. The CDR3 nucleotides are TGTGCCAGCAGCTTAGCTTACAGCTCCTACAATGAGCAGTTCTTC. It specifies CASSLAYSSYNEQFF. Complete variable domain (other parts from reference TRBV7-9 and TRBJ2-1): DTGVSQNPRHKITKRGQNVTFRCDPISEHNRLYWYRQTLGQGPEFLTYFQNEAQLEKSRLLSDRFSAERPKGSFSTLEIQRTEQGDSAMYLCASSLAYSSYNEQFFGPGTRLTVL.

Many counts were recorded for this clonotype. CDR3 loop: CASSQASGLALNEQFF. The CDR3 nucleotides are TGTGCCAGCAGCCAAGCCTCGGGACTAGCGCTCAATGAGCAGTTCTTC. J is TRBJ2-1 and V is TRBV3-1, with 10 positions matching TRBD2. The ends lost 1 base at V and 6 bases at J; junction bases unmatched: 6. From germline, CDR1 is LGHDT and CDR2 YNNKEL (reference sequence). The CDR3 has 16 amino acids.

Of note for this clonotype: A much larger clone lies one base from this, so it may be a read error. This sequence joins TRBV6-5 and TRBJ1-1; unclear D gene. Germline CDR1 reads MNHEY; CDR2 reads SVGAGI. The CDR3 runs to 13 residues. The ends were cut back, 4 bases at V and 1 base at J, with 7 bases in the middle. Here the CDR3 DNA reads TGTGCCAGCAGTTGGAGAGAGAACACTGAAGCTTTCTTT. Protein product: CASSWRENTEAFF.

This clonotype was seen repeatedly, ten times or more. V gene TRBV5-1 combines with J gene TRBJ2-2; D might be TRBD1 (7 bases). Germline V gives CDR1 SGHRS, CDR2 YFSETQ. CDR3 length: 16 amino acids. Between the trimmed V and J ends, which lost 4 bases and 6 bases, there was a span of 19 bases. The CDR3 nucleotides read TGCGCCAGCAGCCCCGGACAGGCGGGACCCCCCGGGGAGCTGTTTTTT. Protein sequence: CASSPGQAGPPGELFF.

This clonotype has at least ten counts. The chain uses TRBV20-1 and TRBJ2-3, with a tentative D call TRBD1 (5 bases). V was clipped by 2 bases and J by 1 base, with 7 bases between them. The CDR3 totals 13 residues. Germline V CDR1 and CDR2: DFQATT, SNEGSKA (reference sequence). CDR3 sequence: CSARLGGTDTQYF. The CDR3 nucleotides are TGCAGTGCTAGACTAGGGGGCACAGATACGCAGTATTTT.

A remark on this clonotype: Possible read error: a much larger clone is one base away. V usage is TRBV5-1 and J usage is TRBJ1-1, with 10 bases aligning to TRBD1. Trimming removed 5 bases from V and 5 bases from J; junction bases left unmatched: 9. This CDR3 is built from 15 residues. Germline CDR1 reads SGHRS; CDR2 reads YFSETQ. The DNA of the CDR3 is TGCGCCAGCAGGCAGAGGACAGGGGGAGTGACTGAAGCTTTCTTT. It encodes CASRQRTGGVTEAFF.

This clonotype has ten or more counts. The V and J genes are TRBV5-1 and TRBJ1-1, with D perhaps TRBD1 (5 bases). Trimming stripped 3 bases from V and 0 bases from J, with 15 bases between. The CDR3 covers 16 residues. Germline V CDR1 and CDR2: SGHRS, YFSETQ. CDR3 protein: CASSSLASGLNTEAFF. CDR3 DNA sequence: TGCGCCAGCAGCTCCCTGGCGTCAGGGTTGAACACTGAAGCTTTCTTT.

This clonotype was detected ten times or more. V is TRBV6-6 and J is TRBJ2-1; the D gene is possibly TRBD1 (5 bases). Trimming removed 2 bases at V and 8 bases at J, with 16 bases between. This CDR3 has 15 amino acids. Germline assignment: CDR1 MNHNY and CDR2 SVGAGI (reference sequence). The DNA of the CDR3 is TGTGCCAGCAGTTACAATAGGGGTAGTGGTGATGAGCAGTTCTTC. As protein: CASSYNRGSGDEQFF.

This clonotype was picked up many times. The chain recombines TRBV5-1 with TRBJ2-5; the match to TRBD1 covers 12 bases. V lost 5 bases, J lost 4 bases, and 6 bases stayed unmatched. From germline, CDR1 is SGHRS and CDR2 YFSETQ. The CDR3 loop spans 15 amino acids. CDR3: CASRHGTGGIETQYF. The CDR3 coding sequence is TGCGCCAGCAGACATGGGACAGGGGGCATAGAGACCCAGTACTTC.

This clonotype was counted ten times or more. V usage is TRBV12-3 or TRBV12-4 and J usage is TRBJ1-6, with a possible D match to TRBD1 (5 bases). The CDR3 covers 14 residues. Trimming pared 3 bases from V and 6 bases from J, leaving 9 bases between. CDR3 amino acids: CASSLVGGNSPLHF. As DNA, the CDR3 is TGTGCCAGCAGTTTGGTTGGGGGTAATTCACCCCTCCACTTT.

On this clonotype: One junction end disagrees with the germline gene, perhaps due to a read error. The V gene is TRBV4-1, the J gene TRBJ2-7; D gene unclear. Germline lookup yields CDR1 MGHRA and CDR2 YSYEKL. The CDR3 extends over 12 amino acids. CDR3 amino acids: CSSSQGSYDQYF. The CDR3 DNA follows: TGCTCCAGCAGCCAAGGCTCCTACGACCAGTACTTC.

This clonotype was seen ten or more times. The rearrangement uses TRBV24-1 and TRBJ2-3; 7 bases are a match to TRBD2. From germline, CDR1 is KGHDR and CDR2 SFDVKD. V was clipped by 0 bases and J by 4 bases; unmatched bases: 6. CDR3 size: 16 residues. In DNA form, the CDR3 reads TGTGCCACCAGTGATTTGCAGGCGGGAGAGGCAGATACGCAGTATTTT. Encoded protein: CATSDLQAGEADTQYF.

The sample holds a few counts of this clonotype. A much larger clone is a single base away; this may be a read error. The chain has TRBV5-5 and TRBJ2-2; TRBD1 is a possible D gene (6 bases). Germline values: CDR1 SGHKS, CDR2 YYEKEE (reference sequence). The CDR3 is made up of 14 amino acids. This CDR3 is CTSIPLGGHGELFF. CDR3 in DNA: TGTACCAGCATCCCCTTAGGGGGTCACGGGGAGCTGTTTTTT.

This clonotype was counted at least ten times. The chain joins TRBV5-1 to TRBJ1-5; possibly TRBD1 for D (5 bases). V was clipped by 0 bases and J by 4 bases, with 8 bases between them. The CDR3 spans 14 residues. CDR1 and CDR2 from the germline V gene are SGHRS and YFSETQ. CDR3 protein: CASSLVAGNQPQHF. CDR3 sequence (DNA): TGCGCCAGCAGCTTGGTGGCAGGGAATCAGCCCCAGCATTTT.

This clonotype has a count of ten or more. The chain has TRBV27 and TRBJ2-3; TRBD1 agrees at 8 bases. Germline V CDR1 and CDR2: MNHEY, SMNVEV (reference sequence). This CDR3 has 15 amino acids. After removal of 7 bases from V and 5 bases from J, the junction contained 11 bases not matched to a gene. The CDR3 reads CASMQGAYGRDTQYF. The CDR3 bases are TGTGCCAGCATGCAGGGGGCATATGGGAGAGATACGCAGTATTTT.